The T cell receptor beta chain under discussion was sequenced for a study of T cell responses to AZD1222 COVID-19 vaccine. Study results and caveats: Among the donors, most were white British and more were female, and clonal diversity was possibly underestimated. At baseline, just a handful of AZD1222 recipients tested seropositive.

Sequencing was performed with immunoSEQ multiplex PCR; in TCRdb, only in-frame clones are kept and a portion is missing. The sample includes 120,000 to 150,000 clones, about 92% of them seen just once. To note about this clone: Its matching antigen is unknown.

The CDR3 length is 17 residues. V was cut by 5 bases and J by 6 bases, with 24 bases left in between. Germline V gene data show CDR1 as SGHTA and CDR2 as FQGNSA. The sample was peripheral blood, taken on day 0 of AZD1222 vaccination. The sequence was obtained from an adult in good health. V and J are TRBV7-2 and TRBJ2-3; D is possibly TRBD1 or TRBD2 (6 bases each). The CDR3 DNA follows: TGTGCCAGCAGCCTAAGGTCCTTCGGGGGCAATTTGGATACGCAGTATTTT. It yields the protein CASSLRSFGGNLDTQYF.